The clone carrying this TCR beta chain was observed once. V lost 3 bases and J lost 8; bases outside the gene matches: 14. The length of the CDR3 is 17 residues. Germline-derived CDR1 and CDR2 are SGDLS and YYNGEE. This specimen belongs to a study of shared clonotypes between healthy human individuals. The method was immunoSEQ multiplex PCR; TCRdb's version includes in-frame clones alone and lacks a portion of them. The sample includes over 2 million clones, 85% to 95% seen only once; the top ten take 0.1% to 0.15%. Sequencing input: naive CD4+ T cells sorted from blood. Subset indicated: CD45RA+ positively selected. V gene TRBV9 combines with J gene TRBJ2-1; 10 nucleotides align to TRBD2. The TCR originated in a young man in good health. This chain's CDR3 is CASSDPLAGAFRDEQFF. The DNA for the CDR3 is TGTGCCAGCAGCGATCCTCTAGCGGGGGCCTTCCGGGATGAGCAGTTCTTC.